The 25 T cell receptor beta chains below all came from one sample that was sequenced in a study of siplizumab effects on memory and regulatory T cells. Here immunoSEQ multiplex PCR was the method, and the copy in TCRdb shows in-frame clones only, minus some. The sample has 50,000 or so clones; 87% are singletons. Sequenced sample: naive CD8+ T cells sorted from blood. These receptor sequences come from a human donor in good health.

This chain uses TRBV19 with TRBJ2-7, with 9 bases identical to TRBD1. CDR1 and CDR2 from the germline V gene are LNHDA and SQIVND (reference sequence). The V segment lost 0 bases and the J segment 3 bases; nucleotides outside the gene matches: 15. The CDR3 has 19 residues. CDR3 DNA: TGTGCCAGTAGTATAGAGCCATCCACCGGGACAGGGCCCCTCTACGAGCAGTACTTC. Translating gives CASSIEPSTGTGPLYEQYF.

The chain couples TRBV5-1 to TRBJ1-1; D call uncertain. Between the trimmed V and J ends, which lost 2 bases and 2 bases, there was a span of 10 bases. Germline V gives CDR1 SGHRS, CDR2 YFSETQ. This CDR3 region has 14 residues. The CDR3 coding sequence is TGCGCCAGCAGCTTTCTAGGACCTAACACTGAAGCTTTCTTT. Protein sequence: CASSFLGPNTEAFF. Complete variable domain (other parts from reference TRBV5-1 and TRBJ1-1): KAGVTQTPRYLIKTRGQQVTLSCSPISGHRSVSWYQQTPGQGLQFLFEYFSETQRNKGNFPGRFSGRQFSNSRSEMNVSTLELGDSALYLCASSFLGPNTEAFFGQGTRLTVV.

V and J are TRBV15 and TRBJ2-5; D uncertain. Trimming pared 7 bases from V and 2 bases from J, leaving 14 bases between. The CDR3 spans 14 residues. CDR1 is LNHNV, CDR2 YYDKDF, per germline (reference sequence). The CDR3 is CATTQVGLQETQYF. DNA for the CDR3: TGTGCCACCACCCAGGTCGGGTTACAAGAGACCCAGTACTTC.

This rearrangement joins TRBV4-1 to TRBJ1-2; perhaps TRBD1 as D (6 bases). With 1 base removed from V and 4 bases from J, the gap between germline ends came to 16 bases. The CDR3 contains 16 residues. The germline CDR1 and CDR2 sequences are MGHRA and YSYEKL. In DNA form, the CDR3 reads TGCGCCAGCAGCCAAGGCCCCGGACAGTCCACCTATGGCTACACCTTC. It translates to CASSQGPGQSTYGYTF.

The rearrangement links TRBV11-3 to TRBJ2-7, with D possibly being TRBD1 (6 bases). CDR1 SGHNT and CDR2 YENEEA come from the germline V gene. The CDR3 has 13 residues. Trimming shortened V by 5 bases and J by 2 bases, and 10 bases separated the two germline ends. This CDR3 reads CASSLGTTYEQYF. CDR3 coding DNA: TGTGCCAGCAGCCTGGGGACAACCTACGAGCAGTACTTC.

This chain uses TRBV7-9 with TRBJ2-7, with 10 nucleotides matching TRBD1. The CDR3 contains 15 residues. In germline, CDR1 is SEHNR, CDR2 FQNEAQ (reference sequence). The trim removed 5 bases at V and 1 base at J, leaving 5 bases unmatched. The CDR3 sequence is CASSDRQGASYEQYF. The CDR3 nucleotides read TGTGCCAGCAGCGATCGACAGGGGGCATCCTACGAGCAGTACTTC.

The V and J genes are TRBV4-1 and TRBJ1-4, with D possibly matching TRBD1 (5 bases). Germline values: CDR1 MGHRA, CDR2 YSYEKL. V lost 6 bases, J lost 2 bases, and 7 bases lay in between. The CDR3 is 13 amino acids. The CDR3 sequence: CASRDITNEKLFF. CDR3 DNA: TGCGCCAGCAGGGACATCACTAATGAAAAACTGTTTTTT.

The J gene is TRBJ1-1, the V gene TRBV27; 9 bases align to TRBD1. This CDR3 has 17 residues. Germline V gene data show CDR1 as MNHEY and CDR2 as SMNVEV (reference sequence). Trimming removed 4 bases from V and 2 bases from J; junction bases left unmatched: 11. CDR3 nucleotides: TGTGCCAGCAGTTATGGGGTTCCGGGACAGGGAAACACTGAAGCTTTCTTT. Translated, it gives CASSYGVPGQGNTEAFF.

The gene calls are TRBV2 and TRBJ2-2; D possibly corresponds to TRBD2 (6 bases). CDR3 length equals 12 residues. V shed 11 bases and J shed 5 bases, with 12 bases lying between them. The germline gives CDR1 SNHLY, CDR2 FYNNEI. The CDR3 region has the DNA TGTGCCGGTCGGGGGAGGACCGGGGAGCTGTTTTTT. Translating gives CAGRGRTGELFF.

The chain recombines TRBV19 with TRBJ2-5; TRBD1 agrees at 8 bases. Per germline, CDR1 LNHDA and CDR2 SQIVND (reference sequence). V lost 1 base to trimming and J lost 1 base; unmatched junction nucleotides: 8. The CDR3 is 17 amino acids. Here the CDR3 DNA reads TGTGCCAGTAGTATAGGTGACAGGGGTAATATCCAAGAGACCCAGTACTTC. It is translated as CASSIGDRGNIQETQYF.

The chain recombines TRBV5-1 with TRBJ2-5; TRBD2 agrees at 9 bases. The CDR3 spans 15 residues. The V and J ends lost 7 bases and 5 bases, in that order; junction bases with no gene match: 12. From germline, CDR1 is SGHRS and CDR2 YFSETQ. CDR3 region: CASGGGTSSAETQYF. In nucleotides, the CDR3 is TGCGCCAGCGGAGGGGGGACTAGCAGTGCGGAGACCCAGTACTTC.

This sequence joins TRBV7-9 and TRBJ2-7; D may be TRBD1 (6 bases). This CDR3 has 14 amino acids. Per the germline V gene, CDR1 is SEHNR and CDR2 is FQNEAQ (reference sequence). V lost 1 base to trimming and J lost 5 bases, with 12 bases between them. CDR3 nucleotides: TGTGCCAGCAGCTTAGACAGGGTTGGCCACGAGCAGTACTTC. Translating it yields CASSLDRVGHEQYF.

V is TRBV5-1 and J is TRBJ2-7, with D perhaps being TRBD1 or TRBD2 (5 bases each). V shed 4 bases and J shed 6 bases, with 29 bases lying between them. Germline V gives CDR1 SGHRS, CDR2 YFSETQ. This CDR3 is 18 amino acids long. CDR3 loop: CASSPSPGTEKGTFEQYF. CDR3 DNA: TGCGCCAGCAGCCCCTCCCCCGGGACCGAAAAGGGGACCTTCGAGCAGTACTTC.

The V call is TRBV7-8, the J call TRBJ2-7; D might be TRBD1 (5 bases). The ends were cut back, 4 bases at V and 0 bases at J, with 13 bases in the middle. This CDR3 spans 15 amino acids. Germline V gene lookup returns CDR1 SGHVS and CDR2 FQNEAQ. The CDR3 protein is CASSSVGQNSYEQYF. Written as DNA, the CDR3 is TGTGCCAGCAGCTCGGTAGGACAAAACTCCTACGAGCAGTACTTC.

The J gene is TRBJ2-7, the V gene TRBV9; 8 bases map to TRBD1. The CDR3 spans 15 residues. In germline, CDR1 is SGDLS, CDR2 YYNGEE. Germline trimming cut 4 bases from V and 3 bases from J; bases unmatched to any gene: 9. This chain's CDR3 is CASSPGTGLDYEQYF. In DNA, the CDR3 is TGTGCCAGCAGCCCAGGGACAGGATTAGACTACGAGCAGTACTTC.

This clone was found a few times. The V and J genes are TRBV10-3 and TRBJ1-2; D perhaps matches TRBD1 (5 bases). With 10 bases removed from V and 1 base from J, the gap between germline ends came to 19 bases. The CDR3 consists of 15 residues. Germline V gives CDR1 ENHRY, CDR2 SYGVKD. CDR3 nucleotide sequence: TGTGCCACCTCAGAGACGACAGAAATTAACTATGGCTACACCTTC. This encodes CATSETTEINYGYTF.

The V and J genes are TRBV5-1 and TRBJ2-1; no definite D call. Trimming removed 0 bases from V and 4 bases from J, with 11 bases in between. Germline-derived CDR1 and CDR2 are SGHRS and YFSETQ. This CDR3 is 15 amino acids long. The CDR3 loop reads CASSLGERSYNEQFF. The CDR3 coding sequence is TGCGCCAGCAGCTTGGGGGAAAGGTCATACAATGAGCAGTTCTTC.

In this sample, this clone turned up once. V gene TRBV2 combines with J gene TRBJ1-4, with D perhaps matching TRBD1 (6 bases). V lost 6 bases and J lost 7, with 15 bases in between. The germline V gene encodes CDR1 SNHLY and CDR2 FYNNEI. The length of the CDR3 is 14 residues. CDR3 sequence reads: CASRPGGQVEKLFF. Here the CDR3 DNA reads TGTGCCAGCAGGCCGGGGGGCCAGGTTGAAAAACTGTTTTTT.

The chain links TRBV19 to TRBJ2-6; D ambiguous. Germline-derived CDR1 and CDR2 are LNHDA and SQIVND (reference sequence). V gave up 3 bases and J gave up 2 bases, with 11 bases separating them. CDR3 size: 16 residues. CDR3 sequence: CASSISFWAGANVLTF. CDR3 in DNA: TGTGCCAGTAGTATTTCCTTCTGGGCTGGGGCCAACGTCCTGACTTTC.

The chain uses TRBV6-1 and TRBJ2-7; a weak D match, TRBD2 (5 bases). The CDR3 runs 12 residues. V was shortened by 2 bases and J by 5 bases, with 7 bases between the two germline ends. Germline loops: CDR1 MNHNS, CDR2 SASEGT. The CDR3 coding sequence is TGTGCCAGCAGTGAAATCGGGAACGAGCAGTACTTC. Translation: CASSEIGNEQYF.

V gene TRBV6-4 combines with J gene TRBJ2-1; a weak D match, TRBD1 (6 bases). CDR1 MRHNA and CDR2 SNTAGT come from the germline V gene. Between the trimmed V and J ends, which lost 4 bases and 5 bases, there was a span of 9 bases. The CDR3 has 13 residues. DNA of the CDR3: TGTGCCAGCAGTGGGGGGCAGAACAATGAGCAGTTCTTC. This sequence encodes CASSGGQNNEQFF.

The J gene is TRBJ2-7, the V gene TRBV7-9, with a tentative D call TRBD1 (6 bases). Trimming cost V 5 bases and J 3 bases, with 17 bases left between them. Germline lookup yields CDR1 SEHNR and CDR2 FQNEAQ (reference sequence). The CDR3 sequence is 15 residues long. This CDR3 reads CASSPPPGVGYEQYF. The CDR3 DNA follows: TGTGCCAGCAGCCCTCCCCCAGGGGTCGGCTACGAGCAGTACTTC.

The CDR3 nucleotides are TGTGCCAGCCTACCCCTTAGCGGGGTTAGCACAGATACGCAGTATTTT. Translated, it gives CASLPLSGVSTDTQYF. The rearrangement joins TRBV6-6 to TRBJ2-3; 8 nucleotides align to TRBD2. Germline assignment: CDR1 MNHNY and CDR2 SVGAGI (reference sequence). This CDR3 comprises 16 residues. The V and J ends lost 8 bases and 0 bases, in that order; junction bases with no gene match: 10.

This clone was picked up one time. This chain connects TRBV11-2 to TRBJ2-7, with D unclear. Germline V CDR1 and CDR2: SGHAT, FQNNGV. This CDR3 has 14 amino acids. The V end lost 1 base, the J end lost 1 base, and 8 bases lay between the germline ends. CDR3 loop: CASSLGLDSYEQYF. CDR3 sequence (DNA): TGTGCCAGCAGCTTAGGTCTCGATTCCTACGAGCAGTACTTC.

The table lists this clone with a few counts. The J gene is TRBJ1-2, the V gene TRBV27; D is possibly TRBD1 (5 bases). Germline loops: CDR1 MNHEY, CDR2 SMNVEV (reference sequence). There are 13 residues in the CDR3. Trimming took off 3 bases at V and 5 bases at J, with 10 bases between the two ends. The CDR3 region is CASSFPKGYGYTF. The DNA for the CDR3 is TGTGCCAGCAGTTTTCCAAAGGGGTATGGCTACACCTTC.